This TCR beta chain is drawn from a study of CD8 T cells in Susac syndrome. This clonotype appeared a single time. Random hexamers were used to reverse transcribe an amount of roughly 0.45 to 1 ug RNA. One entry per CDR3 protein, called by TCRdb with MiXCR from the immunoSEQ multiplex PCR reads. The profile shows some 200,000 distinct CDR3 sequences, more than 85% of them singletons. V was cut by 7 bases and J by 5 bases, with 5 bases left in between. The CDR3 is 10 residues long. The V gene's germline CDR1 is SNHLY and CDR2 FYNNEI. This rearrangement joins TRBV2 to TRBJ2-5; no firm D call. Sequencing was performed on CD4+ T cells from PBMCs. This TCR was recovered from a human donor with Susac syndrome. CDR3 sequence reads: CASTSETQYF. The CDR3 DNA sequence: TGTGCCAGCACGTCGGAGACCCAGTACTTC. Full variable domain (outside the CDR3, taken from reference TRBV2 and TRBJ2-5): EPEVTQTPSHQVTQMGQEVILRCVPISNHLYFYWYRQILGQKVEFLVSFYNNEISEKSEIFDDQFSVERPDGSNFTLKIRSTKLEDSAMYFCASTSETQYFGPGTRLLVL.